This entry lists 13 T cell receptor beta chains sequenced from one sample in a study of blood T cell repertoires in COVID-19. TCRdb's copy holds only in-frame clones and misses some; the assay was immunoSEQ multiplex PCR. The profile shows fewer than 350,000 clones, approximately 91% of them singletons. Sequenced input: peripheral blood. The source of these receptors is a young man with active or convalescent COVID-19.

This clone was counted only a few times. The DNA for the CDR3 is TGTGCCAGCAGCTTAGGGGCTACATCTGGTAATGAGCAGTTCTTC. The encoded protein is CASSLGATSGNEQFF. The V and J genes are TRBV11-3 and TRBJ2-1, with D hard to call. The germline V gene has CDR1 SGHNT and CDR2 YENEEA. This CDR3 is built from 15 residues. Trimming removed 1 base at V and 7 bases at J, with 14 bases between.

This clone appeared a few times. The genes are TRBV29-1 and TRBJ1-6, with TRBD1 matching over 8 bases. The germline gives CDR1 SQVTM, CDR2 ANQGSEA. This CDR3 has 13 residues. The ends lost 7 bases at V and 6 bases at J; junction bases unmatched: 5. The CDR3 DNA sequence: TGCAGCGCCCAAGGACAGGGTAATTCACCCCTCCACTTT. Residues: CSAQGQGNSPLHF.

This clone has at least ten counts. The chain links TRBV9 to TRBJ2-3; 9 bases align to TRBD2. Looked up from germline, CDR1 is SGDLS and CDR2 is YYNGEE. The CDR3 has 14 amino acids. Germline trimming cut 6 bases from V and 8 bases from J; bases unmatched to any gene: 10. Here the CDR3 DNA reads TGTGCCAGCAATGCGGGGGGGCCGAAAAGTACGCAGTATTTT. Translated: CASNAGGPKSTQYF.

V usage is TRBV7-9 and J usage is TRBJ2-5; 11 nucleotides line up with TRBD1. CDR1 and CDR2 from the germline V gene are SEHNR and FQNEAQ (reference sequence). The J segment lost 5 bases and the V segment lost 5 bases, leaving 13 bases of the junction unmatched. This CDR3 has 17 amino acids. This chain's CDR3 is CASSVIPGQGEGETQYF. The CDR3 DNA is TGTGCCAGCAGCGTCATACCGGGACAGGGGGAAGGGGAGACCCAGTACTTC.

The chain couples TRBV7-9 to TRBJ1-4, with D perhaps TRBD1 (6 bases). Germline CDR1 reads SEHNR; CDR2 reads FQNEAQ (reference sequence). The CDR3 runs to 16 residues. The V gene lost 1 base and the J gene lost 7 bases, with 16 bases spanning the gap. CDR3 sequence (DNA): TGTGCCAGCAGCTTAGGGCAGGGGCGGGCGCCTGAAAAACTGTTTTTT. Translated: CASSLGQGRAPEKLFF.

The genes are TRBV18 and TRBJ1-2; D uncertain. V lost 0 bases and J lost 7, with 12 bases in between. Germline V gives CDR1 KGHSH, CDR2 LQKENI. CDR3 length: 14 residues. CDR3 sequence: CASSPPVQSGGYTF. Written as DNA, the CDR3 is TGTGCCAGCTCACCACCGGTACAGTCTGGTGGCTACACCTTC.

V is TRBV9 and J is TRBJ1-2; the D gene is possibly TRBD1 (5 bases). Trimming left V 2 bases short and J 11 bases short, with 16 bases between. From germline, CDR1 is SGDLS and CDR2 YYNGEE. The CDR3 spans 13 residues. CDR3 coding DNA: TGTGCCAGCAGCGTGTTACAGGAAGGTCGTTACACCTTC. It encodes CASSVLQEGRYTF.

The chain links TRBV27 to TRBJ1-2; 8 bases are shared with TRBD1. In germline, CDR1 is MNHEY, CDR2 SMNVEV (reference sequence). With 6 bases clipped from V and 4 bases from J, the junction kept 4 bases outside the gene matches. There are 13 residues in the CDR3. CDR3 nucleotide sequence: TGTGCCAGCAGCACAGGGGGTAGCTATGGCTACACCTTC. Translation: CASSTGGSYGYTF.

CDR3 bases: TGTGCCAGCAGCTCCATGGGCCTGAGGGAAACCCACGAGCAGTACTTC. Its protein product is CASSSMGLRETHEQYF. The chain couples TRBV5-6 to TRBJ2-7, with TRBD2 as a possible D gene (5 bases). The germline V and J ends were trimmed by 3 bases and 5 bases, with 21 bases remaining between them. This CDR3 is built from 16 residues. Per germline, CDR1 SGHDT and CDR2 YYEEEE.

This chain connects TRBV5-4 to TRBJ2-2; the match to TRBD2 covers 7 bases. Trimming cost V 1 base and J 5 bases; bases outside gene matches: 5. This CDR3 is 15 amino acids long. Germline V gene sequence: CDR1 SGHNT, CDR2 YYREEE (reference sequence). Written as DNA, the CDR3 is TGTGCCAGCAGCTTGAGAGCGGGGATGACCGGGGAGCTGTTTTTT. As protein: CASSLRAGMTGELFF.

The chain has TRBV7-7 and TRBJ2-7; D unresolved. With 0 bases removed from V and 4 bases from J, the gap between germline ends came to 7 bases. The V gene's germline CDR1 is SSHAT and CDR2 FNYEAQ (reference sequence). There are 13 residues in the CDR3. The chain's CDR3 is CASSLAHNYEQYF. In DNA form, the CDR3 reads TGTGCCAGCAGCTTAGCACATAATTACGAGCAGTACTTC.

J is TRBJ1-5 and V is TRBV6-2 or TRBV6-3, with D perhaps TRBD1 (5 bases). The germline V and J ends were trimmed by 2 bases and 4 bases, with 9 bases remaining between them. CDR3 length: 14 residues. CDR1 and CDR2 from the germline V gene are MNHEY and SVGEGT. CDR3 DNA sequence: TGTGCCAGCAGTTACCTCGGGGGGAATCAGCCCCAGCATTTT. It codes for CASSYLGGNQPQHF.

The CDR3 region is CASSEGVGAGGYTF. In nucleotides, the CDR3 is TGTGCCAGCAGTGAAGGGGTTGGGGCTGGTGGCTACACCTTC. The chain combines TRBV2 with TRBJ1-2, with a weak D call TRBD1 (5 bases). The CDR3 has 14 residues. Deletions cut 1 base from V and 7 bases from J, with 13 bases between. Germline V gives CDR1 SNHLY, CDR2 FYNNEI.